The clone carrying this TCR beta chain was seen just once. The authors' processing: Estimation of nucleated cell counts was performed using reference gene primer amplification. Produced via immunoSEQ multiplex PCR; TCRdb's table is partial and in-frame only. The V and J calls and the clone size are those of that table, but D and trimming were determined from the DNA. The sample lists roughly 56,000 clones; roughly 84% were seen once. This specimen belongs to a study of blood T cell repertoires in COVID-19. Study background: The United States, Italy and Spain were the sources of the acute and convalescent COVID-19 samples. The analysed material was cDNA or gDNA that came from T cells, B-cell-depleted T cells, or PBMCs.

Germline loops: CDR1 KGHSH, CDR2 LQKENI. This CDR3 has 13 amino acids. The junction had 3 bases not matched to a gene; V was cut back by 6 bases and J by 2 bases. The sequencing sample was made of peripheral blood. The TCR originated in a man aged 45-65 years with active COVID-19. V usage is TRBV18 and J usage is TRBJ2-5; the match to TRBD1 covers 7 bases. In DNA form, the CDR3 reads TGTGCCAGCTCCCAGGGACAGCAAGAGACCCAGTACTTC. Amino acid sequence: CASSQGQQETQYF.